Presented here are 16 T cell receptor beta chains from one specimen sequenced in a study of shared clonotypes between healthy human individuals. CD8 cells regarded as naive lacked CD45RO, were positively chosen for CCR7, and omitted terminally differentiated effector memory CD45RA+ cells. Produced via immunoSEQ multiplex PCR; TCRdb's table is partial and in-frame only. The sample holds more than 2 million clones, approximately 92% seen once. Sequencing was done on a sample of naive CD8+ T cells from PBMCs. These TCRs come from a man aged 18 to 35 in good health. Some clones in this sample may be carry-over from other donors' samples.

The V and J genes are TRBV4-1 and TRBJ2-1, with 7 positions matching TRBD1. This CDR3 spans 14 amino acids. The germline V gene encodes CDR1 MGHRA and CDR2 YSYEKL. V shed 2 bases, J shed 9 bases, and the junction held 7 bases outside the gene matches. The CDR3 loop is CASSQKIGGREQFF. The CDR3 coding sequence is TGCGCCAGCAGCCAAAAAATAGGGGGCCGTGAGCAGTTCTTC.

The chain joins TRBV9 to TRBJ1-1; no definite D call. Germline-derived CDR1 and CDR2 are SGDLS and YYNGEE. CDR3 length: 14 amino acids. With 0 bases removed from V and 1 base from J, the gap between germline ends came to 7 bases. CDR3 amino acids: CASSVAGWNTEAFF. For the CDR3, the DNA is TGTGCCAGCAGCGTAGCGGGTTGGAACACTGAAGCTTTCTTT.

This sequence joins TRBV7-2 and TRBJ2-1, with TRBD2 identical over 9 bases. CDR1 SGHTA and CDR2 FQGNSA come from the germline V gene. V gave up 1 base and J gave up 7 bases; unmatched junction bases: 5. The CDR3 extends over 15 amino acids. The CDR3 loop reads CASSLGVAGANEQFF. CDR3 bases: TGTGCCAGCAGCTTAGGGGTAGCGGGAGCGAATGAGCAGTTCTTC. The full variable domain, rest sourced from reference TRBV7-2 and TRBJ2-1, is GAGVSQSPSNKVTEKGKDVELRCDPISGHTALYWYRQSLGQGLEFLIYFQGNSAPDKSGLPSDRFSAERTGGSVSTLTIQRTQQEDSAVYLCASSLGVAGANEQFFGPGTRLTVL.

The table lists this clone with a count of one. The same CDR3 also results from other DNA sequences found in this sample. This chain connects TRBV5-1 to TRBJ2-7, with D possibly being TRBD1 (5 bases). The germline V and J ends were trimmed by 0 bases and 3 bases, with 10 bases remaining between them. CDR1 SGHRS and CDR2 YFSETQ come from the germline V gene. The CDR3 totals 14 residues. This CDR3 is CASSLAGQGYEQYF. CDR3 in DNA: TGCGCCAGCAGCTTGGCAGGTCAGGGCTACGAGCAGTACTTC.

V gene TRBV9 combines with J gene TRBJ2-5; 8 bases fit TRBD2. This CDR3 contains 15 residues. Losses at the gene ends were 0 bases for V and 5 bases for J; bases not matched to a gene: 6. CDR1 SGDLS and CDR2 YYNGEE come from the germline V gene. CDR3 DNA sequence: TGTGCCAGCAGCGTAGAAGCGGGAGTTGGGGAGACCCAGTACTTC. Its protein product is CASSVEAGVGETQYF.

The chain has TRBV27 and TRBJ1-2, with no clear D. Germline V lookup: CDR1 MNHEY, CDR2 SMNVEV (reference sequence). This CDR3 has 14 amino acids. Trimming took off 6 bases at V and 0 bases at J, with 11 bases between the two ends. Here the CDR3 reads CASSPYGANYGYTF. The CDR3 DNA reads as TGTGCCAGCAGCCCGTACGGAGCTAACTATGGCTACACCTTC.

This clone appeared once. The gene calls are TRBV6-4 and TRBJ2-7; D remains ambiguous. V dropped 5 bases and J dropped 4 bases, with 12 bases sitting between them. The CDR3 runs to 13 residues. Germline values: CDR1 MRHNA, CDR2 SNTAGT. This chain's CDR3 is CASSPYLGYEQYF. In DNA, the CDR3 is TGTGCCAGCAGTCCGTACCTAGGTTACGAGCAGTACTTC.

The chain is built from TRBV28 and TRBJ2-7, with D possibly TRBD1 on 6 matching bases. CDR1 and CDR2 (germline): MDHEN, SYDVKM. Trimming shortened V by 4 bases and J by 5 bases, and 15 bases separated the two germline ends. The CDR3 totals 14 residues. CDR3 sequence: CASSSVGGDHEQYF. The CDR3 bases are TGTGCCAGCAGTTCGGTTGGGGGCGACCACGAGCAGTACTTC.

The gene calls are TRBV28 and TRBJ1-1; 8 nucleotides line up with TRBD1. Germline trimming cut 5 bases from V and 0 bases from J; bases unmatched to any gene: 8. Germline CDR1 is MDHEN and CDR2 is SYDVKM. The CDR3 is 16 amino acids. CDR3 sequence: CASSKRQGTMNTEAFF. DNA for the CDR3: TGTGCCAGCAGTAAAAGACAGGGGACTATGAACACTGAAGCTTTCTTT.

This clone was seen once. The CDR3 protein is CASRDPDGSRYYEQYF. CDR3 sequence (DNA): TGTGCCAGCAGAGACCCGGACGGGAGTAGATACTACGAGCAGTACTTC. The chain combines TRBV2 with TRBJ2-7; the D gene is possibly TRBD2 (6 bases). Germline V gene data show CDR1 as SNHLY and CDR2 as FYNNEI. V was cut by 6 bases and J by 3 bases, with 21 bases left in between. The length of the CDR3 is 16 residues. Full variable domain (rest looked up from reference TRBV2 and TRBJ2-7): EPEVTQTPSHQVTQMGQEVILRCVPISNHLYFYWYRQILGQKVEFLVSFYNNEISEKSEIFDDQFSVERPDGSNFTLKIRSTKLEDSAMYFCASRDPDGSRYYEQYFGPGTRLTVT.

As for this clone: The sample has other DNA sequences that encode this CDR3 too. The V gene is TRBV29-1, the J gene TRBJ2-7; D is ambiguous. V was cut by 6 bases and J by 4 bases, with 10 bases left in between. Germline CDR1 and CDR2: SQVTM and ANQGSEA. CDR3 length: 11 amino acids. The CDR3 sequence: CSVRQMYEQYF. In DNA, the CDR3 is TGCAGCGTGAGACAAATGTACGAGCAGTACTTC.

The V gene is TRBV4-2, the J gene TRBJ2-7; a possible D gene is TRBD1 (5 bases). Per germline, CDR1 LGHNA and CDR2 YNFKEQ. V was trimmed by 1 base and J by 6 bases, leaving 19 bases between them. There are 16 residues in the CDR3. CDR3 sequence (DNA): TGTGCCAGCAGCCAAGGGGGCGGAGCAGGACCGGTCGAGCAGTACTTC. It yields the protein CASSQGGGAGPVEQYF.

This sequence joins TRBV7-2 and TRBJ2-1; TRBD2 matches 9 bases. CDR1 and CDR2 (germline): SGHTA, FQGNSA. The CDR3 covers 14 residues. The J segment lost 6 bases and the V segment lost 3 bases, leaving 3 bases of the junction unmatched. In nucleotides, the CDR3 is TGTGCCAGCAGCTTCCTAGCGGGGCCCAATGAGCAGTTCTTC. This gives the protein CASSFLAGPNEQFF.

The V and J genes are TRBV7-3 and TRBJ2-1; D could derive from TRBD1 or TRBD2 (5 bases each). Trimming shortened V by 4 bases and J by 3 bases, and 13 bases separated the two germline ends. This CDR3 spans 15 amino acids. The germline CDR1 and CDR2 sequences are SGHTA and FQGTGA. DNA for the CDR3: TGTGCCAGCAGCTGGGACCCCACCAACTACAATGAGCAGTTCTTC. The encoded protein is CASSWDPTNYNEQFF.

The rearrangement joins TRBV5-6 to TRBJ2-5, with TRBD1 matching over 11 bases. Trimming took 5 bases from V and 5 from J; bases not matched to a gene: 11. The germline gives CDR1 SGHDT, CDR2 YYEEEE. There are 16 residues in the CDR3. The CDR3 reads CASSLGTGGFWETQYF. As DNA, the CDR3 is TGTGCCAGCAGTCTTGGGACAGGGGGGTTCTGGGAGACCCAGTACTTC.

V gene TRBV15 combines with J gene TRBJ1-1, with 8 positions matching TRBD1. Germline values: CDR1 LNHNV, CDR2 YYDKDF (reference sequence). The length of the CDR3 is 13 residues. V was clipped by 7 bases and J by 7 bases; unmatched bases: 8. The CDR3, as DNA: TGTGCCACCAACATAGGGGGACAGGTTGAAGCTTTCTTT. Translation gives CATNIGGQVEAFF.